This passage covers 28 T cell receptor beta chains from one sample sequenced in a study of glioma-infiltrating T cells. Using RNA template, CDR3s of TCR alpha and beta were amplified with iRepertoire arm-PCR. TCRdb itself ran the multiplex PCR reads through MiXCR, one entry per CDR3 protein. The sample lists 100,000 to 150,000 distinct CDR3 sequences; roughly 24% were seen once. Sequenced material: glioma tissue, nonneoplastic brain tissue, or PBMCs (not recorded which). These receptor sequences come from a human donor with low-grade glioma or glioblastoma, undergoing nonglioma brain surgery, or in good health (not recorded which).

This clonotype was observed a single time. Just one base apart from a much larger clone, this may be a read error. The rearrangement links TRBV14 to TRBJ2-3; D is undetermined. The CDR3 covers 15 residues. Germline V gene lookup returns CDR1 SGHDN and CDR2 FVKESK. The CDR3 reads CASTLGQAYTDTKYF. CDR3 nucleotide sequence: TGTGCCAGCACCCTTGGCCAGGCATACACAGATACGAAGTATTTT.

In its sample, this clonotype was seen once. V gene TRBV4-1 combines with J gene TRBJ2-1; the D gene is possibly TRBD1 (6 bases). The CDR3 spans 16 residues. Trimming removed 5 bases at V and 0 bases at J, with 14 bases between. CDR1 and CDR2 (germline): MGHRA, YSYEKL. CDR3 residues: CASSLGQRRSYNEQFF. The CDR3 nucleotides read TGCGCCAGCAGCTTAGGACAGCGGCGCTCCTACAATGAGCAGTTCTTC.

At least ten counts were recorded for this clonotype. V and J are TRBV3-1 and TRBJ2-7, with 10 bases lining up with TRBD2. The length of the CDR3 is 15 residues. V trimming: 4 bases; J trimming: 3 bases; junction bases outside the gene matches: 6. Looked up from germline, CDR1 is LGHDT and CDR2 is YNNKEL (reference sequence). Here the CDR3 reads CASSPAGGSVYEQYF. The CDR3 coding sequence is TGTGCCAGCAGCCCAGCGGGGGGGAGCGTCTACGAGCAGTACTTC.

Turning to this clonotype: Germline and junction disagree at one end, which may indicate a read error. The chain carries TRBV27 and TRBJ2-5; no reliable D call. Looked up from germline, CDR1 is MNHEY and CDR2 is SMNVEV (reference sequence). This CDR3 comprises 14 residues. CDR3 residues: CARRPLPAPAPPSF. The DNA for the CDR3 is TGTGCCCGCCGTCCGCTCCCCGCGCCCGCGCCCCCGTCCTTC.

This clonotype occurred many times. The chain joins TRBV12-3 or TRBV12-4 to TRBJ1-2; D is unresolved. The CDR3 contains 14 residues. V was cut by 5 bases and J by 8 bases, with 18 bases left in between. The chain's CDR3 is CASSKSQNFGGYTF. The CDR3 DNA reads as TGTGCCAGCAGTAAGTCTCAAAACTTCGGGGGCTACACCTTC.

The rearrangement uses TRBV7-2 and TRBJ2-3; 13 bases map to TRBD2. From germline, CDR1 is SGHTA and CDR2 FQGNSA. The CDR3 sequence is 15 residues long. V was clipped by 7 bases and J by 4 bases; unmatched bases: 5. The CDR3 nucleotides are TGTGCCAGCAAGGGACTAGCGGGATCCGCAGATACGCAGTATTTT. Residues: CASKGLAGSADTQYF.

On this clonotype itself: A read error may explain this, as a much larger clone is one base away. The chain carries TRBV24-1 and TRBJ2-7; perhaps TRBD1 as D (6 bases). Germline V CDR1 and CDR2: KGHDR, SFDVKD. V was pared by 4 bases and J by 7 bases, with 13 bases between. The CDR3 has 13 amino acids. The CDR3 nucleotides read TGTGCCACCAGTGAGGGGAACAGGGAGGAGCAGTACTTC. This encodes CATSEGNREEQYF.

A word on this clonotype: Being one base from a much bigger clone, this may be a read error. V gene TRBV12-3 or TRBV12-4 combines with J gene TRBJ1-1, with D possibly TRBD1 on 5 matching bases. The CDR3 sequence is 13 residues long. This CDR3 is CASSLYRNTEALF. In nucleotides, the CDR3 is TGTGCCAGCAGTTTATACAGGAACACTGAAGCTTTATTT.

This clonotype was seen only a few times. This chain connects TRBV29-1 to TRBJ2-7; 11 bases fit TRBD1. Germline values: CDR1 SQVTM, CDR2 ANQGSEA. The length of the CDR3 is 12 residues. Unmatched junction bases numbered 5, after V lost 7 bases and J lost 6 bases. CDR3 sequence: CSGRDRGFEQYF. CDR3 nucleotide sequence: TGCAGCGGCCGGGACAGGGGGTTCGAGCAGTACTTC.

This clonotype appeared a few times. The chain carries TRBV29-1 and TRBJ2-3, with D hard to call. The V gene lost 5 bases and the J gene lost 6 bases, with 15 bases spanning the gap. Germline values: CDR1 SQVTM, CDR2 ANQGSEA. The CDR3 runs to 13 residues. The CDR3 coding sequence is TGCAGCGTTCGCCATGACCCTACGGATACGCAGTATTTT. Encoded protein: CSVRHDPTDTQYF.

A note on this clonotype: A much larger clone sits a single nucleotide away, making a read error possible. This sequence joins TRBV20-1 and TRBJ2-5; tentative D call: TRBD2 (6 bases). The CDR3 consists of 13 residues. Germline values: CDR1 DFQATT, CDR2 SNEGSKA (reference sequence). The CDR3 region is CRARGSSVETQYF. DNA of the CDR3: TGCCGTGCTAGAGGATCTAGCGTGGAGACCCAGTACTTC.

This clonotype occurred many times. The V and J genes are TRBV10-3 and TRBJ2-3; 10 bases agree with TRBD2. The CDR3 sequence is 15 residues long. CDR1 is ENHRY and CDR2 is SYGVKD in the germline V gene. V lost 10 bases and J lost 0; bases outside the gene matches: 7. CDR3 amino acids: CATVAGGLSTDTQYF. The CDR3 nucleotides read TGTGCCACCGTAGCGGGAGGCCTTAGCACAGATACGCAGTATTTT.

The V gene is TRBV30, the J gene TRBJ1-4; 7 nucleotides align to TRBD1. Germline trimming cut 4 bases from V and 0 bases from J; bases unmatched to any gene: 14. The germline V gene encodes CDR1 GTSNPN and CDR2 SVGIG (reference sequence). The length of the CDR3 is 18 residues. In DNA form, the CDR3 reads TGTGCCTGGACCGATCACCTCGGGACAGCCGCAACTAATGAAAAACTGTTTTTT. Encoded protein: CAWTDHLGTAATNEKLFF.

In its sample, this clonotype was seen many times. The rearrangement uses TRBV4-3 and TRBJ2-5; no clear D. Trimming took off 2 bases at V and 0 bases at J, with 7 bases between the two ends. The CDR3 sequence is 14 residues long. Per germline, CDR1 LGHNA and CDR2 YSLEER. In DNA, the CDR3 is TGCGCCAGCAGCCAAAATGGAAACCAAGAGACCCAGTACTTC. It encodes CASSQNGNQETQYF.

Here the CDR3 reads CASSFRTESRKLFF. CDR3 in DNA: TGTGCCAGCAGTTTTAGGACAGAGTCCCGAAAACTGTTTTTT. This sequence joins TRBV6-1 and TRBJ1-4; possible D gene TRBD1, 6 bases. Germline lookup yields CDR1 MNHNS and CDR2 SASEGT. V was trimmed by 5 bases and J by 10 bases, leaving 17 bases between them. This CDR3 is built from 14 residues.

This clonotype was picked up a small number of times. V gene TRBV10-2 combines with J gene TRBJ2-5, with 8 bases that match TRBD2. J gave up 3 bases and V 4 bases, and 7 bases lay outside the gene matches. The CDR3 contains 15 residues. In germline, CDR1 is WSHSY, CDR2 SAAADI. The CDR3 nucleotides read TGCGCCAGCAGTGCCGGGGGAGCGGGAGAAGAGACCCAGTACTTC. Protein product: CASSAGGAGEETQYF.

This clonotype was detected only once. This may be a read error: a much more frequent sequence differs by one nucleotide. This rearrangement joins TRBV4-1 to TRBJ1-2, with D possibly matching TRBD1 (5 bases). The CDR3 is 15 amino acids. Per germline, CDR1 MGHRA and CDR2 YSYEKL. Written as DNA, the CDR3 is TGCGCCAACAGCCTAAACCGGGGGATGGACTATGGCTACACCTTC. It is translated as CANSLNRGMDYGYTF.

This clonotype was counted between two and nine times. This could be a read error, since a much larger clone is one nucleotide away. J is TRBJ2-5 and V is TRBV15; D gene uncertain. V lost 5 bases, J lost 2 bases, and 6 bases lay in between. CDR1 LNHNV and CDR2 YYDKDF come from the germline V gene (reference sequence). The CDR3 is made up of 12 amino acids. The CDR3 sequence: CATSQQQETQYF. The CDR3 DNA sequence: TGTGCCACCAGCCAACAGCAAGAGACCCAGTACTTC.

In this sample, this clonotype turned up a few times. This clone may be a read error of a much larger clone one base away. This sequence joins TRBV12-3 or TRBV12-4 and TRBJ2-3, with unresolved D. Trimming removed 9 bases at V and 0 bases at J, with 16 bases between. The CDR3 has 15 amino acids. The CDR3 spells CASRLVEPSTDTQYF. CDR3 DNA sequence: TGTGCCAGTCGCCTAGTAGAACCAAGCACAGATACGCAGTATTTT.

This clonotype was observed many times. CDR3 sequence: CASSQTGEWYEQYF. In DNA, the CDR3 is TGTGCCAGCAGTCAGACAGGGGAGTGGTACGAGCAGTACTTC. V is TRBV28 and J is TRBJ2-7; the match to TRBD1 covers 8 bases. With V trimmed by 5 bases and J by 4 bases, 7 bases remained unmatched. This CDR3 contains 14 residues. CDR1 MDHEN and CDR2 SYDVKM come from the germline V gene.

This clonotype has at least ten counts. This chain uses TRBV20-1 with TRBJ2-7, with D possibly matching TRBD2 (5 bases). Deletions cut 2 bases from V and 3 bases from J, with 8 bases between. Germline V gene data show CDR1 as DFQATT and CDR2 as SNEGSKA (reference sequence). This CDR3 comprises 12 residues. DNA of the CDR3: TGCAGTGCTAGATACGGGGACTACGAGCAGTACTTC. Its protein product is CSARYGDYEQYF.

This clonotype was observed a few times. The chain combines TRBV12-3 or TRBV12-4 with TRBJ1-2; D gene ambiguous. The CDR3 totals 14 residues. V lost 8 bases and J lost 1, with 14 bases in between. CDR3 sequence (DNA): TGTGCCAGCCACGCGGGAGAAAGTAACTATGGCTACACCTTC. Translating gives CASHAGESNYGYTF.

This clonotype was found a few times. V gene TRBV3-1 combines with J gene TRBJ2-1; 9 bases map to TRBD1. Germline loops: CDR1 LGHDT, CDR2 YNNKEL (reference sequence). Trimming cost V 0 bases and J 7 bases; bases outside gene matches: 7. The CDR3 spans 16 residues. CDR3 DNA: TGTGCCAGCAGCCAAGATAGGGGACAGGGCCTGAATGAGCAGTTCTTC. Protein: CASSQDRGQGLNEQFF.

This clonotype was counted at least ten times. The chain employs TRBV7-3 and TRBJ1-3; D is uncertain. Trimming shortened V by 8 bases and J by 2 bases, and 13 bases separated the two germline ends. The CDR3 consists of 14 residues. CDR1 and CDR2 from the germline V gene are SGHTA and FQGTGA. CDR3 nucleotide sequence: TGTGCCAGCGGCCCGGGAGGAGCTGGAAACACCATATATTTT. As protein: CASGPGGAGNTIYF.

This clonotype was counted at least ten times. V usage is TRBV7-2 and J usage is TRBJ2-5, with 9 bases fitting TRBD2. This CDR3 region has 15 residues. The germline V gene has CDR1 SGHTA and CDR2 FQGNSA. The J segment lost 4 bases and the V segment lost 3 bases, leaving 6 bases of the junction unmatched. CDR3 DNA sequence: TGTGCCAGCAGCTTTCAAGCGGGAGGCGGAGAGACCCAGTACTTC. Its protein product is CASSFQAGGGETQYF.

The chain has TRBV7-3 and TRBJ2-3, with D possibly being TRBD1 (6 bases). The V and J ends lost 5 bases and 3 bases respectively, with 15 bases between them. This CDR3 contains 15 residues. CDR1 is SGHTA, CDR2 FQGTGA, per germline. The chain's CDR3 is CASSPGVRATDTQYF. The CDR3 nucleotides are TGTGCCAGCAGCCCAGGGGTCAGGGCTACAGATACGCAGTATTTT.

A note on this clonotype: A much larger clone differs by one base, so this may be a read error. The V and J genes are TRBV11-2 and TRBJ2-3, with TRBD2 as a possible D gene (5 bases). The CDR3 contains 16 residues. Germline V CDR1 and CDR2: SGHAT, FQNNGV. V was clipped by 2 bases and J by 0 bases, with 12 bases between them. This chain's CDR3 is CASSLFPSQSTDTQYF. The CDR3 nucleotides read TGTGCCAGCAGCTTATTCCCTAGCCAAAGCACAGATACGCAGTATTTT.

This chain links TRBV6-4 with TRBJ2-3, with 12 bases aligning to TRBD2. Germline V gene data show CDR1 as MRHNA and CDR2 as SNTAGT. J lost 2 bases, V lost 6 bases, and 6 bases had no gene match. The CDR3 runs to 16 residues. CDR3 loop: CASSFLAGGTTDTQYF. CDR3 coding DNA: TGTGCCAGCAGCTTCCTAGCGGGAGGGACCACAGATACGCAGTATTTT.